This TCR beta chain comes out of a study of cytomegalovirus exposure and HLA in healthy donors. Notes on the study in general: Evidence from a later analysis indicated that most CMV-associated TCR beta chains looked HLA-restricted. A previous analysis found most TCR beta V segments productive roughly 90% or roughly 30% of the time. A later analysis associated 15,000 or so TCR beta sequences with HLA alleles at a 0.05 false discovery rate.

Points on this clone: Its antigen is currently unknown.

The study ran its PCR with 60 Vbeta and 13 Jbeta primers. Only in-frame clones appear in the TCRdb table, and some are missing; sequencing was by immunoSEQ multiplex PCR. This table has fewer than 150,000 clones, 55% to 75% appearing once. After removal of 6 bases from V and 0 bases from J, the junction contained 4 bases not matched to a gene. The CDR3 covers 16 residues. Germline assignment: CDR1 ENHRY and CDR2 SYGVKD. The sequenced sample was PBMCs. The chain couples TRBV10-3 to TRBJ2-5, with TRBD2 matching over 13 bases. This receptor was taken from a woman aged 40 to 49 in good health and CMV-seropositive. The CDR3 nucleotides read TGTGCCATCAGCGCGGGACTAGCGGGGTACCAAGAGACCCAGTACTTC. Its protein is CAISAGLAGYQETQYF.